Listed below are T cell receptor beta chains from one sample, sequenced in a study of T cell repertoires in cytomegalovirus infection. TCRdb used MiXCR to reprocess the reads, holding one entry per CDR3 protein. The sample carries 150,000 to 200,000 distinct CDR3 sequences, around an eighth recorded once. The source material was PBMCs. The receptors here all came from a human donor in good health (CMV status not recorded). Some clones in this sample may be carry-over from other donors' samples. The CDR3 runs from the conserved cysteine through the conserved F or W. The D gene is left open where the match is weak. Some rows have no size entry. The others give once, few or many, or a class for an expanded clone.

j_call d_call v_call clone_size cdr3_nt cdr3_aa
TRBJ2-6 - TRBV2 - TGTGCCAGCAGCCCCGGGGGCTTGAGTGGGGCCAACGTCCTGACTTTC CASSPGGLSGANVLTF
TRBJ1-5 TRBD1 TRBV6-2/TRBV6-3 - TGTGCCAGCAGTTACTCGAGACAGGGGCTAAATAGCAATCAGCCCCAGCATTTT CASSYSRQGLNSNQPQHF
TRBJ2-5 - TRBV12-3/TRBV12-4 many TGTGCCAGCAGACAAGGGACTGCCCAGGGGGAGACCCAGTACTTC CASRQGTAQGETQYF
TRBJ2-7 - TRBV18 - TGTGCCAGCTCACAATTCTACCGGGATTACTACGAGCAGTACTTC CASSQFYRDYYEQYF
TRBJ2-6 - TRBV7-9 few TGTGCCAGCAGCTTGGCCAGCCGCTCTGGGGCCAACGTCCTGACTTTC CASSLASRSGANVLTF
TRBJ2-2 TRBD1 TRBV7-3 many TGTGCCAGCAGCCCCATCCCCAGACAGGGGCCCCGAGGGGAGCTGTTTTTT CASSPIPRQGPRGELFF
TRBJ2-7 - TRBV7-3 many TGTGCCAGCAGCTCCTCACTAACGGTCGGAGACGAGCAGTACTTC CASSSSLTVGDEQYF
TRBJ2-1 TRBD2 TRBV27 - TGTGCCAGCAGTTTAACGGTTCGGCAGACTAGCGGATACTACAATGAGCAGTTCTTC CASSLTVRQTSGYYNEQFF
TRBJ2-5 TRBD2 TRBV4-2 many TGTGCCAGCAGCCAAGGCAATAGCGGGGTGATCCAAGAGACCCAGTACTTC CASSQGNSGVIQETQYF
TRBJ2-7 - TRBV7-6 - TGTGCCAGCAGCCCCATAGGGGTCGAGCAGTACTTC CASSPIGVEQYF
TRBJ2-1 TRBD2 TRBV20-1 - TGCAGTGCTAGGAAAGGTAGCGGGAGGTTTAATGAGCAGTTCTTC CSARKGSGRFNEQFF
TRBJ1-1 - TRBV9 once TGTGCCAGCAGCGTACCCCCGACAGGGAACACTGAAGCTTTCTTT CASSVPPTGNTEAFF
TRBJ1-2 - TRBV14 - TGTGCCAGCAGCCAAGATCTTCGTTCGGCGGACGGCTACACCTTC CASSQDLRSADGYTF
TRBJ1-5 TRBD1 TRBV6-2/TRBV6-3 many TGTGCCAGCAGTTACATAGGGGGCTGGGATCAGCCCCAGCATTTT CASSYIGGWDQPQHF
TRBJ2-1 TRBD2 TRBV11-3 - TGTGCCAGCAGCTTAGGGGGCGGGAGAAAAATCGATGAGCAGTTCTTC CASSLGGGRKIDEQFF
TRBJ2-1 TRBD2 TRBV7-9 many TGTGCCAGCAGCGCTCCCCCCCGACTAGCGGGGGGCCGGGGTGAGCAGTTCTTC CASSAPPRLAGGRGEQFF
TRBJ1-4 - TRBV4-3 few TGCGCCAGCAGCCACTTTGCCAGTGCTGAAAAACTGTTTTTT CASSHFASAEKLFF
TRBJ2-3 - TRBV10-3 many TGTGCCATCAGTACGGGACCCAGCACAGATACGCAGTATTTT CAISTGPSTDTQYF
TRBJ2-1 TRBD2 TRBV7-6 many TGTGCCAGCAGCTCCGGGACTAGCGAACAAATGTCCCGCTACAATGAGCAGTTCTTC CASSSGTSEQMSRYNEQFF
TRBJ2-1 - TRBV7-2 many TGTGCCAGCGGTCTATATAGGGGCAATGAGCAGTTCTTC CASGLYRGNEQFF
TRBJ2-5 - TRBV5-1 many TGCGCCAGCAGCTTGTGGGTTGAACAAGAGACCCAGTACTTC CASSLWVEQETQYF
TRBJ1-2 - TRBV7-2 many TGTGCCAGCAGTCGACCCCGGACAGACTATGGCTACACCTTC CASSRPRTDYGYTF
TRBJ2-5 TRBD2 TRBV7-7 many TGTGCTAGCAGCTTAGGACTAGCGGGAAACCAAGAGACCCAGTACTTC CASSLGLAGNQETQYF
TRBJ1-5 - TRBV28 many TGTGCCAGTTCATTAAATAGCAATCAGCCCCAGCATTTT CASSLNSNQPQHF
TRBJ1-2 - TRBV6-2/TRBV6-3 - TGTGCCAGCAGTTACGGTCGCTTGCTTGGGGCTTTACGCGGCTACACCTTC CASSYGRLLGALRGYTF
TRBJ1-1 - TRBV11-2 many TGTGCCAGCAGCTTAGCTCGGGGTGTGAACACTGAAGCTTTCTTT CASSLARGVNTEAFF